These 26 T cell receptor beta chains were all obtained from the same sample, sequenced in a study of shared clonotypes between healthy human individuals. The method was immunoSEQ multiplex PCR; TCRdb's version includes in-frame clones alone and lacks a portion of them. The data contain about 2.4 million clones, around nine tenths of them seen just once; the ten biggest clones take up 0.13% to 0.15%. Material for sequencing was naive CD4+ T cells sorted from blood. Subset specified: CD45RA+ positively selected. The source is a man aged 18 to 29 in good health.

This chain joins TRBV7-2 and TRBJ2-6; no definite D call. Germline loops: CDR1 SGHTA, CDR2 FQGNSA. There are 16 residues in the CDR3. With 2 bases removed from V and 0 bases from J, the gap between germline ends came to 8 bases. In nucleotides, the CDR3 is TGTGCCAGCAGCTTATCCGGTTACTCTGGGGCCAACGTCCTGACTTTC. Encoded protein: CASSLSGYSGANVLTF.

The chain links TRBV7-8 to TRBJ1-2; D ambiguous. The CDR3 totals 15 residues. Germline CDR1 and CDR2: SGHVS and FQNEAQ. Between the trimmed V and J ends, which lost 5 bases and 4 bases, there was a span of 17 bases. The CDR3 protein is CASSADGLSVYGYTF. DNA of the CDR3: TGTGCCAGCAGCGCCGACGGTCTGAGCGTCTATGGCTACACCTTC.

The chain has TRBV4-1 and TRBJ1-1, with D maybe TRBD1 (6 bases). V was cut by 1 base and J by 2 bases, with 14 bases left in between. Germline CDR1 MGHRA, CDR2 YSYEKL. This CDR3 region has 16 residues. The CDR3 region has the DNA TGCGCCAGCAGCCAAGGGTCGGCCAGGGGTAACACTGAAGCTTTCTTT. It encodes CASSQGSARGNTEAFF.

The chain is built from TRBV19 and TRBJ1-6, with D possibly being TRBD1 (6 bases). The CDR3 sequence is 16 residues long. V lost 4 bases and J lost 4, with 14 bases in between. The V gene's germline CDR1 is LNHDA and CDR2 SQIVND (reference sequence). CDR3 coding DNA: TGTGCCAGTAGTAAACTAAAGGACAGTTATAATTCACCCCTCCACTTT. It codes for CASSKLKDSYNSPLHF.

This rearrangement joins TRBV5-1 to TRBJ2-3, with TRBD2 as a possible D gene (6 bases). Germline values: CDR1 SGHRS, CDR2 YFSETQ. The CDR3 totals 13 residues. Trimming removed 5 bases at V and 2 bases at J, with 9 bases between. In nucleotides, the CDR3 is TGCGCCAGCAGGCGGGACGTCACAGATACGCAGTATTTT. Translation: CASRRDVTDTQYF.

The rearrangement uses TRBV6-1 and TRBJ2-7; 7 bases align to TRBD1. The CDR3 contains 15 residues. Germline CDR1 reads MNHNS; CDR2 reads SASEGT. The V segment lost 6 bases and the J segment 4 bases; nucleotides outside the gene matches: 12. This CDR3 reads CASRRDDRDGYEQYF. The CDR3 region has the DNA TGTGCCAGCAGAAGGGACGACAGGGATGGATACGAGCAGTACTTC.

The V call is TRBV10-2, the J call TRBJ2-1; D perhaps matches TRBD2 (7 bases). V lost 0 bases, J lost 9 bases, and 21 bases lay in between. The germline V gene has CDR1 WSHSY and CDR2 SAAADI. This CDR3 has 17 residues. The CDR3 loop is CASSESTIRGARGEQFF. The CDR3 coding sequence is TGCGCCAGCAGTGAGTCGACAATCCGGGGGGCCAGGGGTGAGCAGTTCTTC.

The chain carries TRBV29-1 and TRBJ2-2; D is uncertain. The CDR3 extends over 11 amino acids. Trimming took 6 bases from V and 8 from J, leaving 10 bases between them. Germline V CDR1 and CDR2: SQVTM, ANQGSEA. CDR3 coding DNA: TGCAGCGTACAAAACGTAGGGGAGCTGTTTTTT. Translating gives CSVQNVGELFF.

The rearrangement links TRBV29-1 to TRBJ2-5; D is perhaps TRBD2 (8 bases). Trimming took off 2 bases at V and 4 bases at J, with 14 bases between the two ends. This CDR3 contains 14 residues. Germline CDR1 reads SQVTM; CDR2 reads ANQGSEA. The CDR3: CSVESGGGGETQYF. CDR3 nucleotide sequence: TGCAGCGTTGAATCGGGAGGGGGCGGAGAGACCCAGTACTTC.

J is TRBJ2-1 and V is TRBV6-6; D is undetermined. Per the germline V gene, CDR1 is MNHNY and CDR2 is SVGAGI (reference sequence). CDR3 size: 15 residues. Trimming stripped 3 bases from V and 6 bases from J, with 15 bases between. The CDR3 spells CASSYDLGGVNEQFF. The CDR3 coding sequence is TGTGCCAGCAGTTATGACCTCGGCGGCGTCAATGAGCAGTTCTTC.

The count of this clone is one. J is TRBJ2-6 and V is TRBV6-1, with no clear D. Trimming removed 3 bases from V and 1 base from J, with 7 bases in between. The CDR3 consists of 15 residues. From germline, CDR1 is MNHNS and CDR2 SASEGT. The DNA for the CDR3 is TGTGCCAGCAGTGACAGGAAGTCTGGGGCCAACGTCCTGACTTTC. Amino acids: CASSDRKSGANVLTF.

This rearrangement joins TRBV10-3 to TRBJ1-2; 7 bases map to TRBD1. The V segment lost 5 bases and the J segment 4 bases; nucleotides outside the gene matches: 7. From germline, CDR1 is ENHRY and CDR2 SYGVKD. The length of the CDR3 is 14 residues. The CDR3 here is CAISHLDRAYGYTF. The CDR3 DNA is TGTGCCATCAGTCATTTAGACAGGGCCTATGGCTACACCTTC.

This rearrangement joins TRBV9 to TRBJ1-1, with D unclear. The CDR3 extends over 15 amino acids. Germline V gene data show CDR1 as SGDLS and CDR2 as YYNGEE. The germline V and J ends were trimmed by 0 bases and 0 bases, with 9 bases remaining between them. CDR3 sequence reads: CASSVGETLNTEAFF. The DNA of the CDR3 is TGTGCCAGCAGCGTAGGCGAAACACTGAACACTGAAGCTTTCTTT.

This clone is a singleton in its sample. This sequence joins TRBV28 and TRBJ1-1, with D perhaps matching TRBD1 (6 bases). Germline CDR1 is MDHEN and CDR2 is SYDVKM. The V gene lost 3 bases and the J gene lost 4 bases, with 12 bases spanning the gap. The CDR3 covers 14 residues. The CDR3 here is CASSFSGGGTEAFF. The DNA of the CDR3 is TGTGCCAGCAGTTTTAGCGGGGGCGGCACTGAAGCTTTCTTT.

Turning to this clone: The identical CDR3 is also encoded by other nucleotide sequences in the sample. The chain carries TRBV7-9 and TRBJ1-3; 9 bases fit TRBD1. This CDR3 comprises 15 residues. V trimming: 4 bases; J trimming: 1 base; junction bases outside the gene matches: 2. Germline values: CDR1 SEHNR, CDR2 FQNEAQ (reference sequence). The CDR3 is CASSWDRVSGNTIYF. As DNA, the CDR3 is TGTGCCAGCAGCTGGGACAGGGTATCTGGAAACACCATATATTTT.

The chain combines TRBV7-9 with TRBJ1-6; D is possibly TRBD1 (6 bases). Germline V lookup: CDR1 SEHNR, CDR2 FQNEAQ (reference sequence). The germline V and J ends were trimmed by 4 bases and 0 bases, with 7 bases remaining between them. The CDR3 runs to 15 residues. The CDR3 here is CASSWDTSYNSPLHF. Here the CDR3 DNA reads TGTGCCAGCAGCTGGGACACCTCCTATAATTCACCCCTCCACTTT.

The gene calls are TRBV5-4 and TRBJ1-2; 12 nucleotides match TRBD1. V shed 2 bases, J shed 4 bases, and the junction held 3 bases outside the gene matches. The CDR3 loop spans 15 amino acids. Germline CDR1 SGHNT, CDR2 YYREEE (reference sequence). CDR3 amino acids: CASSFPGQGAYGYTF. Here the CDR3 DNA reads TGTGCCAGCAGCTTTCCGGGACAGGGGGCCTATGGCTACACCTTC.

This chain joins TRBV9 and TRBJ2-7; TRBD1 might be the D (6 bases). V was trimmed by 1 base and J by 2 bases, leaving 7 bases between them. The germline gives CDR1 SGDLS, CDR2 YYNGEE. This CDR3 is 13 amino acids long. CDR3 region: CASSVYRAYEQYF. DNA of the CDR3: TGTGCCAGCAGCGTATACAGGGCCTACGAGCAGTACTTC. The whole variable domain, filled in from reference TRBV9 and TRBJ2-7, reads DSGVTQTPKHLITATGQRVTLRCSPRSGDLSVYWYQQSLDQGLQFLIQYYNGEERAKGNILERFSAQQFPDLHSELNLSSLELGDSALYFCASSVYRAYEQYFGPGTRLTVT.

Notes on this clone: Other DNA sequences from this sample encode an identical CDR3 as well. This chain uses TRBV5-1 with TRBJ2-3; 13 bases agree with TRBD2. The CDR3 has 16 amino acids. CDR1 is SGHRS and CDR2 is YFSETQ in the germline V gene. Trimming at V came to 3 bases and at J to 3 bases, leaving 4 bases not matched to a gene. For the CDR3, the DNA is TGCGCCAGCAGCTCCGGACTAGCGGGAGTGACAGATACGCAGTATTTT. Residues: CASSSGLAGVTDTQYF.

The chain combines TRBV7-9 with TRBJ1-3; D is perhaps TRBD1 (5 bases). Deletions cut 3 bases from V and 12 bases from J, with 18 bases between. CDR3 length: 14 residues. In germline, CDR1 is SEHNR, CDR2 FQNEAQ (reference sequence). This CDR3 reads CASSFPRTQGGIYF. The DNA for the CDR3 is TGTGCCAGCAGCTTCCCGAGGACCCAGGGAGGCATATATTTT.

The rearrangement joins TRBV19 to TRBJ2-2; 10 bases align to TRBD1. Germline assignment: CDR1 LNHDA and CDR2 SQIVND (reference sequence). V lost 0 bases and J lost 2; bases outside the gene matches: 12. The CDR3 spans 20 residues. The CDR3 protein is CASSIDRDRGAPVNTGELFF. DNA for the CDR3: TGTGCCAGTAGTATAGACCGGGACAGGGGCGCCCCTGTCAACACCGGGGAGCTGTTTTTT.

V gene TRBV6-6 combines with J gene TRBJ2-1, with 9 bases aligning to TRBD1. After removal of 6 bases from V and 4 bases from J, the junction contained 4 bases not matched to a gene. The CDR3 extends over 14 amino acids. Germline-derived CDR1 and CDR2 are MNHNY and SVGAGI (reference sequence). The CDR3 DNA sequence: TGTGCCAGCAGGGGACAGGGCCTATACAATGAGCAGTTCTTC. This gives the protein CASRGQGLYNEQFF.

The chain recombines TRBV5-6 with TRBJ1-1, with no clear D. This CDR3 comprises 13 residues. V lost 3 bases and J lost 1, with 7 bases in between. Germline lookup yields CDR1 SGHDT and CDR2 YYEEEE. The CDR3 is CASSWARNTEAFF. For the CDR3, the DNA is TGTGCCAGCAGCTGGGCAAGGAACACTGAAGCTTTCTTT.

The chain employs TRBV27 and TRBJ2-2; 8 bases are a match to TRBD1. This CDR3 comprises 15 residues. CDR1 is MNHEY and CDR2 is SMNVEV in the germline V gene (reference sequence). V lost 6 bases and J lost 5; bases outside the gene matches: 8. In DNA form, the CDR3 reads TGTGCCAGCAGGCCGTGGACAGGGTATACCGGGGAGCTGTTTTTT. This translates into CASRPWTGYTGELFF.

This clone came up once. This rearrangement joins TRBV11-2 to TRBJ1-4; TRBD1 might be the D (5 bases). The length of the CDR3 is 15 residues. V was shortened by 4 bases and J by 5 bases, with 14 bases between the two germline ends. Germline V lookup: CDR1 SGHAT, CDR2 FQNNGV. CDR3: CASSSLGERNEKLFF. The CDR3 DNA reads as TGTGCCAGCAGCTCCCTAGGGGAGCGAAATGAAAAACTGTTTTTT. Filled out from reference TRBV11-2 and TRBJ1-4, the complete variable domain reads EAGVAQSPRYKIIEKRQSVAFWCNPISGHATLYWYQQILGQGPKLLIQFQNNGVVDDSQLPKDRFSAERLKGVDSTLKIQPAKLEDSAVYLCASSSLGERNEKLFFGSGTQLSVL.

V usage is TRBV7-8 and J usage is TRBJ2-2; 7 bases agree with TRBD2. The CDR3 has 17 residues. CDR1 SGHVS and CDR2 FQNEAQ come from the germline V gene. V lost 5 bases, J lost 2 bases, and 11 bases stayed unmatched. The CDR3 sequence: CASSPLGGGGNTGELFF. The CDR3 DNA is TGTGCCAGCAGCCCCCTTGGTGGGGGGGGAAACACCGGGGAGCTGTTTTTT.